Presented here are 6 T cell receptor beta chains from one specimen sequenced in a study of control samples from healthy donors and cancer patients. The protocol was immunoSEQ multiplex PCR, while the TCRdb copy is restricted to in-frame clones and leaves out a portion. The profile shows around 95,000 clones, just under 85% of them singletons. The sequenced sample was blood. The origin of the receptors is a man aged 25-45 years in good health.

V gene TRBV19 combines with J gene TRBJ1-2, with D possibly TRBD1 on 6 matching bases. CDR1 LNHDA and CDR2 SQIVND come from the germline V gene (reference sequence). This CDR3 spans 17 amino acids. The ends were cut back, 7 bases at V and 5 bases at J, with 26 bases in the middle. The CDR3 DNA reads as TGTGCCAGTACTCTCCCAGGGGCGCAATGGAACCTATATGGCTACACCTTC. Translating it yields CASTLPGAQWNLYGYTF.

V is TRBV6-5 and J is TRBJ2-2; no definite D call. The CDR3 contains 12 residues. Germline-derived CDR1 and CDR2 are MNHEY and SVGAGI. V was clipped by 3 bases and J by 6 bases, with 5 bases between them. DNA of the CDR3: TGTGCCAGCAGTTATTTTCCCGGGGAGCTGTTTTTT. Its protein is CASSYFPGELFF.

The V call is TRBV29-1, the J call TRBJ1-5; 10 bases agree with TRBD1. The trim removed 4 bases at V and 7 bases at J, leaving 7 bases unmatched. CDR1 and CDR2 from the germline V gene are SQVTM and ANQGSEA. This CDR3 is built from 14 residues. The CDR3 sequence: CSVAPGTGDQPQHF. The CDR3 region has the DNA TGCAGCGTTGCCCCCGGGACAGGGGACCAGCCCCAGCATTTT.

Only one count was recorded for this clone. The chain is built from TRBV5-6 and TRBJ2-4, with 11 bases that match TRBD2. Germline V lookup: CDR1 SGHDT, CDR2 YYEEEE. V lost 4 bases to trimming and J lost 6 bases; unmatched junction nucleotides: 3. The CDR3 has 14 amino acids. This chain's CDR3 is CASSTLAGGNIQYF. CDR3 coding DNA: TGTGCCAGCAGCACGCTAGCGGGGGGAAACATTCAGTACTTC.

V gene TRBV9 combines with J gene TRBJ2-3; D is uncertain. CDR1 and CDR2 (germline): SGDLS, YYNGEE. The CDR3 length is 16 residues. Trimming cost V 4 bases and J 0 bases, with 15 bases left between them. The DNA for the CDR3 is TGTGCCAGCAGCCTCCGAGGCCTAGGCAGCACAGATACGCAGTATTTT. Residues: CASSLRGLGSTDTQYF.

The chain links TRBV10-3 to TRBJ1-6; D might be TRBD1 (6 bases). The CDR3 loop spans 13 amino acids. Trimming took off 2 bases at V and 14 bases at J, with 13 bases between the two ends. CDR1 ENHRY and CDR2 SYGVKD come from the germline V gene. Here the CDR3 DNA reads TGTGCCATCAGTGAGGCGACAGGCCAGTCCCTCCACTTT. It translates to CAISEATGQSLHF.